This T cell receptor (beta chain) was documented in a study of blood T cell repertoires in COVID-19. The overall study: Sites across the United States, Italy and Spain contributed samples from acute and convalescent COVID-19. PBMCs, B-cell-depleted T cells, or T cells were the source of the cDNA or gDNA that made up the material.

Study processing details: Amplified reference gene primers provided the basis for estimating nucleated cell counts. The method was immunoSEQ multiplex PCR; TCRdb's version includes in-frame clones alone and lacks a portion of them. Clonal size and the V and J genes are those of that table, whereas D and trimming came from the DNA. The table lists roughly 230,000 clones, approximately 84% of them singletons, with approximately 7.2% in the top ten. Input material: peripheral blood. The TCR sequence derives from a woman of 80 years or more with acute or convalescent COVID-19.

The CDR3 here is CASSISGNGAKNIQYF. CDR3 coding DNA: TGTGCCAGTAGTATTTCAGGGAATGGAGCCAAAAACATTCAGTACTTC. The chain uses TRBV19 and TRBJ2-4, with a tentative D call TRBD1 (5 bases). Trimming took 3 bases from V and 0 from J, leaving 12 bases between them. The CDR3 sequence is 16 residues long. In germline, CDR1 is LNHDA, CDR2 SQIVND (reference sequence).